Below, 25 T cell receptor beta chains from the same sample are listed, as sequenced in a study of T cell responses to AZD1222 COVID-19 vaccine. Repertoires were generated with immunoSEQ multiplex PCR, while TCRdb's copy carries only in-frame clones and drops some. The sample records 100,000 to 150,000 clones, about 88% being singletons. Sequenced material: peripheral blood, taken on day 0 of AZD1222 vaccination. The receptor source for this set is an adult in good health.

This chain links TRBV4-1 with TRBJ2-1; tentative D call: TRBD2 (5 bases). The V gene's germline CDR1 is MGHRA and CDR2 YSYEKL. The germline V and J ends were trimmed by 7 bases and 0 bases, with 10 bases remaining between them. This CDR3 spans 14 amino acids. The CDR3 bases are TGCGCCAGCAATGTGGGGAGCTCCTACAATGAGCAGTTCTTC. It specifies CASNVGSSYNEQFF.

The genes are TRBV27 and TRBJ1-5; 9 nucleotides line up with TRBD1. V trimming: 6 bases; J trimming: 3 bases; junction bases outside the gene matches: 9. In germline, CDR1 is MNHEY, CDR2 SMNVEV (reference sequence). This CDR3 is built from 16 residues. The CDR3 sequence: CASRSPGQGDNQPQHF. The DNA for the CDR3 is TGTGCCAGCAGAAGTCCGGGACAGGGTGACAATCAGCCCCAGCATTTT.

This chain uses TRBV28 with TRBJ2-2; tentatively, D is TRBD1 (7 bases). CDR3 length equals 14 residues. Germline CDR1 reads MDHEN; CDR2 reads SYDVKM. V lost 6 bases, J lost 8 bases, and 16 bases lay in between. The CDR3 here is CASRFPGGRGELFF. The CDR3 nucleotides read TGTGCCAGCAGGTTCCCAGGGGGGCGAGGGGAGCTGTTTTTT.

The rearrangement links TRBV5-6 to TRBJ1-4; 8 nucleotides agree with TRBD1. Germline V gives CDR1 SGHDT, CDR2 YYEEEE. CDR3 size: 16 residues. With 3 bases clipped from V and 4 bases from J, the junction kept 8 bases outside the gene matches. The CDR3 loop reads CASSYRGNFYNEKLFF. Here the CDR3 DNA reads TGTGCCAGCAGCTACAGGGGGAACTTCTATAATGAAAAACTGTTTTTT.

The chain carries TRBV11-2 and TRBJ1-1; 7 nucleotides match TRBD1. The trim removed 1 base at V and 1 base at J, leaving 3 bases unmatched. The CDR3 runs to 15 residues. CDR1 and CDR2 (germline): SGHAT, FQNNGV. The DNA of the CDR3 is TGTGCCAGCAGCTTAGCGGGACAGTCGAACACTGAAGCTTTCTTT. Amino acid sequence: CASSLAGQSNTEAFF. The full variable domain, completed using reference TRBV11-2 and TRBJ1-1, is EAGVAQSPRYKIIEKRQSVAFWCNPISGHATLYWYQQILGQGPKLLIQFQNNGVVDDSQLPKDRFSAERLKGVDSTLKIQPAKLEDSAVYLCASSLAGQSNTEAFFGQGTRLTVV.

V is TRBV7-2 and J is TRBJ1-2, with 8 bases that match TRBD1. This CDR3 comprises 14 residues. V trimming: 4 bases; J trimming: 8 bases; junction bases outside the gene matches: 9. Germline loops: CDR1 SGHTA, CDR2 FQGNSA. The CDR3 spells CASSSRAGGDGYTF. For the CDR3, the DNA is TGTGCCAGCAGCTCCCGGGCAGGGGGCGACGGCTACACCTTC.

This chain links TRBV6-1 with TRBJ1-1; tentatively, D is TRBD1 (5 bases). There are 16 residues in the CDR3. V was clipped by 4 bases and J by 11 bases, with 26 bases between them. Germline loops: CDR1 MNHNS, CDR2 SASEGT. CDR3 nucleotides: TGTGCCAGCAGTGGATTTAGCACCGGGACGTCTTTAACTGCTTTCTTT. Its translation: CASSGFSTGTSLTAFF.

This chain uses TRBV2 with TRBJ1-4; 8 nucleotides agree with TRBD1. The CDR3 loop spans 16 amino acids. Germline-derived CDR1 and CDR2 are SNHLY and FYNNEI. Trimming at V came to 7 bases and at J to 7 bases, leaving 14 bases not matched to a gene. The CDR3 here is CASKAGGAGYSEKLFF. In DNA, the CDR3 is TGTGCCAGCAAGGCAGGGGGCGCGGGTTATAGTGAAAAACTGTTTTTT.

The chain is built from TRBV11-2 and TRBJ2-1; 7 nucleotides match TRBD2. There are 14 residues in the CDR3. Germline CDR1 reads SGHAT; CDR2 reads FQNNGV. V lost 4 bases and J lost 3; bases outside the gene matches: 3. This chain's CDR3 is CASSSIAGYNEQFF. The DNA of the CDR3 is TGTGCCAGCAGCTCAATAGCGGGCTACAATGAGCAGTTCTTC.

This chain links TRBV10-3 with TRBJ1-4, with D uncertain. The CDR3 is made up of 13 amino acids. Between the trimmed V and J ends, which lost 10 bases and 0 bases, there was a span of 9 bases. Germline-derived CDR1 and CDR2 are ENHRY and SYGVKD. CDR3 nucleotide sequence: TGTGCCAGCTCGTGGGCAACTAATGAAAAACTGTTTTTT. Protein sequence: CASSWATNEKLFF.

This clone was recorded many times. The genes are TRBV7-9 and TRBJ2-4, with 10 bases aligning to TRBD1. The CDR3 loop spans 14 amino acids. CDR1 SEHNR and CDR2 FQNEAQ come from the germline V gene (reference sequence). With 6 bases clipped from V and 5 bases from J, the junction kept 4 bases outside the gene matches. In DNA, the CDR3 is TGTGCCAGCAGACGAGGACAGGGGGAAAACATTCAGTACTTC. It is translated as CASRRGQGENIQYF.

The chain has TRBV7-2 and TRBJ2-5; 14 nucleotides line up with TRBD2. With V trimmed by 4 bases and J by 5 bases, 6 bases remained unmatched. Germline-derived CDR1 and CDR2 are SGHTA and FQGNSA. The CDR3 has 16 amino acids. This CDR3 is CASSSWTSGRIETQYF. In nucleotides, the CDR3 is TGTGCCAGCAGCTCTTGGACTAGCGGGAGGATCGAGACCCAGTACTTC.

This chain uses TRBV1 with TRBJ1-5; the table's D call TRBD1 went unverified against the DNA. TRBV1 represents a pseudogene. This CDR3 spans 16 amino acids. CDR3 sequence reads: CTSSQDPTVSNQPQHF. The CDR3 nucleotides are TGCACCAGCAGCCAAGACCCGACAGTGAGCAATCAGCCCCAGCATTTT.

This chain links TRBV11-2 with TRBJ2-1, with D unclear. The V and J ends lost 2 bases and 10 bases respectively, with 3 bases between them. Germline values: CDR1 SGHAT, CDR2 FQNNGV. The CDR3 runs 10 residues. CDR3 nucleotides: TGTGCCAGCAGCTTAAGCGAGCAGTTCTTC. This codes for CASSLSEQFF.

The genes are TRBV21-1 and TRBJ1-6. TRBV21-1 is listed as a pseudogene. The CDR3 consists of 10 residues. CDR3 sequence reads: CASTPLTCHF. As DNA, the CDR3 is TGTGCCAGCACCCCGTTGACCTGCCACTTT.

This chain joins TRBV11-3 and TRBJ2-2; unclear D gene. The germline V gene encodes CDR1 SGHNT and CDR2 YENEEA. With 3 bases removed from V and 5 bases from J, the gap between germline ends came to 4 bases. This CDR3 region has 12 residues. DNA for the CDR3: TGTGCCAGCAGCTTGGGGACCGGGGAGCTGTTTTTT. Protein product: CASSLGTGELFF.

The V call is TRBV7-8, the J call TRBJ2-7; D is unresolved. Per the germline V gene, CDR1 is SGHVS and CDR2 is FQNEAQ. CDR3 length: 13 amino acids. V lost 5 bases, J lost 3 bases, and 11 bases lay in between. CDR3 region: CASSPPVGYEQYF. The CDR3 DNA follows: TGTGCCAGCAGCCCGCCGGTAGGCTACGAGCAGTACTTC.

The chain has TRBV7-6 and TRBJ1-1, with D maybe TRBD1 (6 bases). The CDR3 is made up of 14 amino acids. V shed 6 bases and J shed 1 base, with 12 bases lying between them. Germline CDR1 is SGHVS and CDR2 is FNYEAQ. CDR3 bases: TGTGCCAGCAGTTCCACAGGGAAGAACACTGAAGCTTTCTTT. Encoded protein: CASSSTGKNTEAFF. The variable domain in full, completed from reference TRBV7-6 and TRBJ1-1, reads GAGVSQSPRYKVTKRGQDVALRCDPISGHVSLYWYRQALGQGPEFLTYFNYEAQQDKSGLPNDRFSAERPEGSISTLTIQRTEQRDSAMYRCASSSTGKNTEAFFGQGTRLTVV.

This chain connects TRBV3-1 (or the pseudogene TRBV3-2) to TRBJ2-3; 11 bases line up with TRBD2. The germline gives CDR1 LGHDT, CDR2 YNNKEL (reference sequence). The CDR3 is 17 residues long. Trimming cost V 2 bases and J 1 base; bases outside gene matches: 5. CDR3 coding DNA: TGTGCCAGCAGCCAAATCGGGACTAGCGGCCGCACAGATACGCAGTATTTT. It is translated as CASSQIGTSGRTDTQYF.

Only a few counts were recorded for this clone. This rearrangement joins TRBV5-6 to TRBJ2-4, with 10 bases aligning to TRBD1. Per germline, CDR1 SGHDT and CDR2 YYEEEE. This CDR3 is built from 14 residues. With 6 bases clipped from V and 5 bases from J, the junction kept 5 bases outside the gene matches. The CDR3 DNA reads as TGTGCCAGCATCCGAGGGACAGGGGAAAACATTCAGTACTTC. Translating it yields CASIRGTGENIQYF.

The chain combines TRBV7-8 with TRBJ1-2; possibly TRBD1 for D (5 bases). V was shortened by 5 bases and J by 8 bases, with 15 bases between the two germline ends. The CDR3 runs 13 residues. Germline-derived CDR1 and CDR2 are SGHVS and FQNEAQ. For the CDR3, the DNA is TGTGCCAGCAGCCCGGCGCCGGGACGCGGCTACACCTTC. Amino acid sequence: CASSPAPGRGYTF.

V usage is TRBV5-1 and J usage is TRBJ1-2; D perhaps matches TRBD1 (6 bases). V was clipped by 4 bases and J by 5 bases, with 18 bases between them. The CDR3 extends over 15 amino acids. From germline, CDR1 is SGHRS and CDR2 YFSETQ. CDR3 protein: CASSPAVGGLYGYTF. The CDR3 DNA is TGCGCCAGCAGCCCGGCGGTGGGGGGGCTTTATGGCTACACCTTC.

CDR3: CASSTRAGDSTDTQYF. CDR3 nucleotide sequence: TGTGCCAGCTCCACCCGGGCAGGGGATAGCACAGATACGCAGTATTTT. The genes are TRBV18 and TRBJ2-3; D may be TRBD1 (6 bases). The CDR3 has 16 amino acids. Germline CDR1 KGHSH, CDR2 LQKENI. Trimming left V 6 bases short and J 0 bases short, with 16 bases between.

This clone was seen a single time. The rearrangement uses TRBV5-1 and TRBJ2-5; TRBD2 matches 10 bases. After removal of 1 base from V and 5 bases from J, the junction contained 2 bases not matched to a gene. In germline, CDR1 is SGHRS, CDR2 YFSETQ. This CDR3 has 14 residues. The CDR3 DNA reads as TGCGCCAGCAGCTTGAGCGGGGGGGCTGAGACCCAGTACTTC. It yields the protein CASSLSGGAETQYF.

V usage is TRBV9 and J usage is TRBJ1-2; D not resolved. The germline gives CDR1 SGDLS, CDR2 YYNGEE. The CDR3 length is 14 residues. Trimming took off 3 bases at V and 2 bases at J, with 11 bases between the two ends. The CDR3 loop is CASSGGRDNYGYTF. The CDR3 DNA reads as TGTGCCAGCAGCGGAGGAAGAGACAACTATGGCTACACCTTC.